In this sample, the clone carrying this T cell receptor (beta chain) turned up a few times. Its antigen is not known. This CDR3 has 13 residues. The V gene lost 6 bases and the J gene lost 5 bases, with 13 bases spanning the gap. The data were obtained in a study of regulatory T cells in long-lasting Graves disease. With iRepertoire HTBI primers and Arm-PCR of CDR3 regions, TCR beta libraries were built. Using its own MiXCR run on the multiplex PCR reads, TCRdb lists one record per CDR3 protein. This table has about 440,000 distinct CDR3 sequences, approximately 15% appearing once. Study outcomes and limitations: Accuracy could have been hurt by small sample size.

The time point is: newly diagnosed GD, antithyroid drugs for less than 3 months. The TCR library was made from RNA that had been extracted from PBMCs in TRIzol. The same data also contributed to another study, on T cells in Graves' hyperthyroidism and ophthalmopathy. Per that study: Hyperthyroidism, newly diagnosed and lasting under 2 months, affected patients aged 18 to 65.

This rearrangement joins TRBV12-3 or TRBV12-4 to TRBJ2-5, with D uncertain. The source material was peripheral blood mononuclear cells (PBMCs), sampled at new diagnosis, from a patient treated with antithyroid drugs. The sequence came from a woman in her twenties or thirties with Graves disease. DNA for the CDR3: TGTGCCAGCAGCATCACACGGAAGGAGACCCAGTACTTC. It encodes CASSITRKETQYF.